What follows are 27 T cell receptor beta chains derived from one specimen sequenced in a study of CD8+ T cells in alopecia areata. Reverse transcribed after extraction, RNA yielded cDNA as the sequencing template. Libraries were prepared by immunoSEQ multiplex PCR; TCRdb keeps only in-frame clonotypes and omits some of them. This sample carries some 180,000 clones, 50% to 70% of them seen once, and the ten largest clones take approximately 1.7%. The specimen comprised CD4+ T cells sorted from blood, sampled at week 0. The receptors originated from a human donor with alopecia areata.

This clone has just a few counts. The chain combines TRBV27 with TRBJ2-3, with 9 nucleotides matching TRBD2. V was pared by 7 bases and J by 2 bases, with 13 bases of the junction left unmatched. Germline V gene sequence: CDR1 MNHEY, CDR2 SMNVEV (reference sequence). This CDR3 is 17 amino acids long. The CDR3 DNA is TGTGCCAGCACCCCTTTGGCGGGGGGGAGACACACAGATACGCAGTATTTT. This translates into CASTPLAGGRHTDTQYF.

The DNA for the CDR3 is TGTGCCAGCGGGTTGGGGACCCAGTACTTC. This gives the protein CASGLGTQYF. V is TRBV2 and J is TRBJ2-5; D call uncertain. Per germline, CDR1 SNHLY and CDR2 FYNNEI. This CDR3 spans 10 amino acids. V dropped 8 bases and J dropped 7 bases, with 8 bases sitting between them.

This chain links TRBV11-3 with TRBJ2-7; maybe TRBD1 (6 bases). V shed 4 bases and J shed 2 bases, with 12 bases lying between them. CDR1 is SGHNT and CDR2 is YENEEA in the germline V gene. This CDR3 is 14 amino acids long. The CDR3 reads CASSSKTGTYEQYF. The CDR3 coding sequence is TGTGCCAGCAGCTCAAAGACAGGTACCTACGAGCAGTACTTC.

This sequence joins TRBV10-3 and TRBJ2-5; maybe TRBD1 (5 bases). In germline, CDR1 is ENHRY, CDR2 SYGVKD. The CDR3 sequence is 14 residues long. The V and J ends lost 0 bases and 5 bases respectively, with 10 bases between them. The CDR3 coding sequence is TGTGCCATCAGTGAGTCCAGGGCCGATGAGACCCAGTACTTC. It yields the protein CAISESRADETQYF.

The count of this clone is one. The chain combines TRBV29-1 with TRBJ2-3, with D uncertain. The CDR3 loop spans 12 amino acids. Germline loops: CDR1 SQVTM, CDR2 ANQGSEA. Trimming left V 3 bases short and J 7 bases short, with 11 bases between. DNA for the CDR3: TGCAGCGTTGACCGGAGCAGGAATACGCAGTATTTT. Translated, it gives CSVDRSRNTQYF.

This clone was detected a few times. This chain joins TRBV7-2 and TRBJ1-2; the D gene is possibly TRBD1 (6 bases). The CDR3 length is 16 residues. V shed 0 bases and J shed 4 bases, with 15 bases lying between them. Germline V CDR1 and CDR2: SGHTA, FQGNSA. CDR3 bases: TGTGCCAGCAGCTTAGCGGTTGGGGGCTACGGCTATGGCTACACCTTC. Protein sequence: CASSLAVGGYGYGYTF.

The CDR3 DNA follows: TGCAGCGTTGAACCCCCCAATGAGCAGTTCTTC. It translates to CSVEPPNEQFF. The V gene is TRBV29-1, the J gene TRBJ2-1; no reliable D call. The CDR3 is made up of 11 amino acids. CDR1 SQVTM and CDR2 ANQGSEA come from the germline V gene. Trimming took off 2 bases at V and 6 bases at J, with 5 bases between the two ends.

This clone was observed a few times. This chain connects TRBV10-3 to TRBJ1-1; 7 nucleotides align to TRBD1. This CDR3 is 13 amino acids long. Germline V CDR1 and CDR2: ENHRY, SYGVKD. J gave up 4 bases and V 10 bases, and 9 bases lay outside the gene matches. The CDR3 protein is CASRDRAATEAFF. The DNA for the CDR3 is TGTGCCAGCAGAGACAGGGCGGCCACTGAAGCTTTCTTT.

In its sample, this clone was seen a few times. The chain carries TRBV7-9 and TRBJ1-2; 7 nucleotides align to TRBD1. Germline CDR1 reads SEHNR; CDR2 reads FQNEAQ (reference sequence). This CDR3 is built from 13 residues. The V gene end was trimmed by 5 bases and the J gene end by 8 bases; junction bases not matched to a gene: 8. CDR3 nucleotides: TGTGCCAGCAGCACCCTGACAGGGACCGGCTACACCTTC. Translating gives CASSTLTGTGYTF.

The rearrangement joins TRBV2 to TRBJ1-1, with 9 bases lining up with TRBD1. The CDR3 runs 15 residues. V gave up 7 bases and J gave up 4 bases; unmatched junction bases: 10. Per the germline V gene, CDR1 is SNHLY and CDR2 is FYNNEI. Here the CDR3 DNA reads TGTGCCAGCATCATCGGGACAGGGTCGGTCACTGAAGCTTTCTTT. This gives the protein CASIIGTGSVTEAFF. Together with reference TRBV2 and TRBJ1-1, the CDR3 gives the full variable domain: EPEVTQTPSHQVTQMGQEVILRCVPISNHLYFYWYRQILGQKVEFLVSFYNNEISEKSEIFDDQFSVERPDGSNFTLKIRSTKLEDSAMYFCASIIGTGSVTEAFFGQGTRLTVV.

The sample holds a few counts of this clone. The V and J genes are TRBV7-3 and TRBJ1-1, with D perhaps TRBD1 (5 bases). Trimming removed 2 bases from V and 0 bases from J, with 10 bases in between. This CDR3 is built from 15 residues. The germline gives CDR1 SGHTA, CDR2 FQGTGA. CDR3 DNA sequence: TGTGCCAGCAGCTTAGAAGTGGGACTGAACACTGAAGCTTTCTTT. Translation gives CASSLEVGLNTEAFF.

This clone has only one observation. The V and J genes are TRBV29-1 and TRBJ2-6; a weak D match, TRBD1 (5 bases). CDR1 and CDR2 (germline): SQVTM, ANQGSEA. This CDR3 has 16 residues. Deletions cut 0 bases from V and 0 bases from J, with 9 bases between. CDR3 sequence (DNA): TGCAGCGTTGAAGAGGGGCGGAGCTCTGGGGCCAACGTCCTGACTTTC. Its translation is CSVEEGRSSGANVLTF. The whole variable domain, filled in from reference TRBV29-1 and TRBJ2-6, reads SAVISQKPSRDICQRGTSLTIQCQVDSQVTMMFWYRQQPGQSLTLIATANQGSEATYESGFVIDKFPISRPNLTFSTLTVSNMSPEDSSIYLCSVEEGRSSGANVLTFGAGSRLTVL.

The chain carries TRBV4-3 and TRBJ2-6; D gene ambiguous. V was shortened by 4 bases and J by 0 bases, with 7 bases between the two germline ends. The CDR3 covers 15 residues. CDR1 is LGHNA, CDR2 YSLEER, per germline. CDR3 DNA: TGCGCCAGCAGCCTCTCCTCCTCTGGGGCCAACGTCCTGACTTTC. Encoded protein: CASSLSSSGANVLTF.

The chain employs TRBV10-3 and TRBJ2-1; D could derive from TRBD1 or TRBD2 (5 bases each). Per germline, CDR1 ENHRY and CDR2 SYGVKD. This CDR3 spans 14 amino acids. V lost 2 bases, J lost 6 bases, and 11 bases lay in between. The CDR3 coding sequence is TGTGCCATCAGTGAGACCACTAGGGGCAATGAGCAGTTCTTC. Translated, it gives CAISETTRGNEQFF.

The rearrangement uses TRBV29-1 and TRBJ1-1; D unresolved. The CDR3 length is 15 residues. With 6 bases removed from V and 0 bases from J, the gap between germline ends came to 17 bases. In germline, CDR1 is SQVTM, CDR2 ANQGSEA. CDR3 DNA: TGCAGCGTCGGTGGACGGAAGCTTATGAACACTGAAGCTTTCTTT. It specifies CSVGGRKLMNTEAFF.

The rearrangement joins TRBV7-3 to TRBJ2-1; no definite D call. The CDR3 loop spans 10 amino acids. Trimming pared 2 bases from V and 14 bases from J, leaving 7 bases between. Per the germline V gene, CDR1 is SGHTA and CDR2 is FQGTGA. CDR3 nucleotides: TGTGCCAGCAGCTTAGATTTGGAGTTCTTC. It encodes CASSLDLEFF.

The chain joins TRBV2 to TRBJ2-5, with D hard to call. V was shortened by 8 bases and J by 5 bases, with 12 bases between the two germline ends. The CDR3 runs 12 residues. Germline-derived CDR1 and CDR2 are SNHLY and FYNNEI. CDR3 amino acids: CASVGYGETQYF. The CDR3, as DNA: TGTGCCAGCGTCGGTTATGGGGAGACCCAGTACTTC.

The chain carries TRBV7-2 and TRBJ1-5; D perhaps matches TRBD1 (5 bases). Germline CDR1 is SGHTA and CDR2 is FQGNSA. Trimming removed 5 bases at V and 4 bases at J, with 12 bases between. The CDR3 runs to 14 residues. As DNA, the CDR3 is TGTGCCAGCAGCCCGTACGGGGCGAATCAGCCCCAGCATTTT. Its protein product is CASSPYGANQPQHF.

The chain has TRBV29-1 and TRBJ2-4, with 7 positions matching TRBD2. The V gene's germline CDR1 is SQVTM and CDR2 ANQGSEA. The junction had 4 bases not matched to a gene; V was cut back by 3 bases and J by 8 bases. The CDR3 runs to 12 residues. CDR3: CSVDSGRDIQYF. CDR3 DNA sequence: TGCAGCGTTGACTCAGGGAGGGACATTCAGTACTTC.

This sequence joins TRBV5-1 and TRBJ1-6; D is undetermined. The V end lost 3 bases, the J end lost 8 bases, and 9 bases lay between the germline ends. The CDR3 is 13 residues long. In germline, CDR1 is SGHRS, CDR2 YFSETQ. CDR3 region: CASSSEPYSPLHF. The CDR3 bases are TGCGCCAGCAGCTCAGAACCGTATTCACCCCTCCACTTT.

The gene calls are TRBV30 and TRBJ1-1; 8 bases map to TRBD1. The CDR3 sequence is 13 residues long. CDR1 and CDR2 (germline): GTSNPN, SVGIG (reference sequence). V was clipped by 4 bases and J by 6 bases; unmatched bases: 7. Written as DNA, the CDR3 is TGTGCCTGGACCGGACAGGGAGTGGCTGAAGCTTTCTTT. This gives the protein CAWTGQGVAEAFF.

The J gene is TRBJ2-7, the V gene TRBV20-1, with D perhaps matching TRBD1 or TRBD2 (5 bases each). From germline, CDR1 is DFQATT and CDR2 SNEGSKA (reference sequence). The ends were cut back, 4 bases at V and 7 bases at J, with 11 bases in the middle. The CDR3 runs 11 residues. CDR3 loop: CSAMGPGEQYF. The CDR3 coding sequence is TGCAGTGCTATGGGGCCGGGGGAGCAGTACTTC.

As DNA, the CDR3 is TGTGCCAGCAGCTTAGTATCGCTGGCTACGCAGTATTTT. Protein sequence: CASSLVSLATQYF. The V call is TRBV11-2, the J call TRBJ2-3; no clear D. V gave up 1 base and J gave up 8 bases, with 10 bases separating them. The CDR3 sequence is 13 residues long. The germline gives CDR1 SGHAT, CDR2 FQNNGV.

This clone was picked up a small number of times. As DNA, the CDR3 is TGCAGCGTTAGACAGGGATTAAAGAGCACAGATACGCAGTATTTT. Residues: CSVRQGLKSTDTQYF. The rearrangement uses TRBV29-1 and TRBJ2-3, with 7 bases fitting TRBD1. J was trimmed by 0 bases and V by 5 bases; bases with no gene match: 8. Germline-derived CDR1 and CDR2 are SQVTM and ANQGSEA. The CDR3 spans 15 residues.

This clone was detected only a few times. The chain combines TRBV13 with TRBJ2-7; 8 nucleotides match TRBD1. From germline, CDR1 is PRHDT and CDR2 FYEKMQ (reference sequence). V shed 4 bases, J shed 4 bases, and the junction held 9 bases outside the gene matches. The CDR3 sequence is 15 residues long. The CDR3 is CASSSPGQAVYEQYF. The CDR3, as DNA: TGTGCCAGCAGCTCACCGGGACAGGCGGTATACGAGCAGTACTTC.

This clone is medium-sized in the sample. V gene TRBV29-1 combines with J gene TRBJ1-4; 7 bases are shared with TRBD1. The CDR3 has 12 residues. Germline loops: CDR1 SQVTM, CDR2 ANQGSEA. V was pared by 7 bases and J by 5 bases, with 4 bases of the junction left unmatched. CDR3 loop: CSAVRGNEKLFF. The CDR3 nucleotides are TGCAGCGCCGTCAGGGGGAATGAAAAACTGTTTTTT.

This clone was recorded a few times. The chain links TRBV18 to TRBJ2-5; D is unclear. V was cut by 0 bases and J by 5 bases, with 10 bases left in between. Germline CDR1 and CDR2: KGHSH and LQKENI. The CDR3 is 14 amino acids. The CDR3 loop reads CASSPPESIETQYF. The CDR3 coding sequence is TGTGCCAGCTCACCACCGGAGTCCATTGAGACCCAGTACTTC. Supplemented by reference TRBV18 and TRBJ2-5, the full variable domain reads NAGVMQNPRHLVRRRGQEARLRCSPMKGHSHVYWYRQLPEEGLKFMVYLQKENIIDESGMPKERFSAEFPKEGPSILRIQQVVRGDSAAYFCASSPPESIETQYFGPGTRLLVL.